Listed here is a single TCR beta chain. How the authors handled the data: It was from reference gene primer amplification that nucleated cell counts were estimated. The protocol was immunoSEQ multiplex PCR, while the TCRdb copy is restricted to in-frame clones and leaves out a portion. V and J calls and clone size follow that table, whereas D and trimming were derived from the DNA. This repertoire shows fewer than 450,000 clones, 70% to 90% found once; its top ten account for more than 1%. Trimming cost V 4 bases and J 2 bases, with 10 bases left between them. Looked up from germline, CDR1 is LGHNA and CDR2 is YNFKEQ. There are 14 residues in the CDR3. These data belong to a study of blood T cell repertoires in COVID-19. Participants came from about two dozen US areas, aged about 18 to 95 years.

The TCR was taken from a woman between 18 and 30 years old who had recovered from COVID-19. What was sequenced was PBMCs or T cells enriched from blood (not recorded which). The V and J genes are TRBV4-2 and TRBJ2-3, with D possibly being TRBD2 (6 bases). The CDR3 protein is CASSRTGDTDTQYF. The CDR3 nucleotides read TGTGCCAGCAGCCGAACGGGGGACACAGATACGCAGTATTTT.